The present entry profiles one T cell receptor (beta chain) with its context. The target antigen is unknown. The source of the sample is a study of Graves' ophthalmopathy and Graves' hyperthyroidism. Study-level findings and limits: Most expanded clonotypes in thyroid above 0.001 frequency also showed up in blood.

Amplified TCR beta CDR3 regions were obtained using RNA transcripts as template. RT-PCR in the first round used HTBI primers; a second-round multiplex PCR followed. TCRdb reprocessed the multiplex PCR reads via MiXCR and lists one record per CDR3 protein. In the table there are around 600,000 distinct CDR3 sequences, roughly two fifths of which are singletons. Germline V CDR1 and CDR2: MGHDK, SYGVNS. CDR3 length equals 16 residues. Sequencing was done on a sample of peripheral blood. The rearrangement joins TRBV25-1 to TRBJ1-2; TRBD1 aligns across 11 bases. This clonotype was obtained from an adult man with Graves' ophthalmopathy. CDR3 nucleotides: TGTGCTAGCGGAGGACAGGGGGCCTACGCTAACTATGGCTACACCTTC. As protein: CASGGQGAYANYGYTF.